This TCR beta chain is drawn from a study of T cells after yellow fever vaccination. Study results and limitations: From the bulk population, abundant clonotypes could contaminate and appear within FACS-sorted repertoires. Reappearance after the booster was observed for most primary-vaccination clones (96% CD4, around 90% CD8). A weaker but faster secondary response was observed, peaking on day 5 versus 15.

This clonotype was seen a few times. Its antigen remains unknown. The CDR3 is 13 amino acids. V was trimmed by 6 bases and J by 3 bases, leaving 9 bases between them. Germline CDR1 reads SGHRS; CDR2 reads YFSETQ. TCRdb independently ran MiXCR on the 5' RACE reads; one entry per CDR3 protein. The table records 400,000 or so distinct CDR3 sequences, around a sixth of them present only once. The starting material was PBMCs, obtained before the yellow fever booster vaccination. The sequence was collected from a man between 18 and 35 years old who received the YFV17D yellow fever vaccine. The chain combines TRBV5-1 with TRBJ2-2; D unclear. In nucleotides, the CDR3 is TGCGCCAGCATAGGAGACGACACCGGGGAGCTGTTTTTT. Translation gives CASIGDDTGELFF.